This T cell receptor beta chain appears in the sequencing data of a study of blood T cells in healthy people across ages. Study results and caveats: Estimates drawn from one million T cells were deemed to understate diversity.

Trimming took 5 bases from V and 4 from J, leaving 9 bases between them. From germline, CDR1 is SGHRS and CDR2 YFSETQ. The CDR3 has 12 residues. Through a sample-barcoded 5' primer and a J-beta primer mix, a second PCR was run for roughly 7 to 12 cycles. TCRdb analysed the 5' RACE reads with MiXCR anew, one entry per CDR3 protein. The sample carries around 670,000 distinct CDR3 sequences, 25% to 35% recorded once. In this sample, this clonotype turned up many times. Its matching antigen is unknown. What was sequenced was blood. V usage is TRBV5-1 and J usage is TRBJ1-2; D gene unclear. The source is a woman over 75 in good health. CDR3 amino acids: CASRPDAYGYTF. DNA of the CDR3: TGCGCCAGCAGGCCAGACGCCTATGGCTACACCTTC.